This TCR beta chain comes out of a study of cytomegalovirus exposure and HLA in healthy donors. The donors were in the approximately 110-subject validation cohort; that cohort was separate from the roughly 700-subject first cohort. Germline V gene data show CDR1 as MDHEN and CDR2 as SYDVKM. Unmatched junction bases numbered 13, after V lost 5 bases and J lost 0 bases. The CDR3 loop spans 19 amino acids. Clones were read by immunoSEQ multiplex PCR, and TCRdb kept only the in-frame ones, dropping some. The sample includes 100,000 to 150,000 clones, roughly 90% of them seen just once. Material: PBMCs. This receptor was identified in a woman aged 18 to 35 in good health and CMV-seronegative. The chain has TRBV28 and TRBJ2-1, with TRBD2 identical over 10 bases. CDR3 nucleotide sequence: TGTGCCAGCAGTCCAGTCATCAGGAGCGGGAGGGACTCCTACAATGAGCAGTTCTTC. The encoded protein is CASSPVIRSGRDSYNEQFF.